The 26 T cell receptor beta chains below were found in one sample sequenced in a study of radiotherapy plus CTLA-4 blockade in lung cancer. TCRdb keeps only in-frame clones here, not all; method: immunoSEQ multiplex PCR. The profile shows about 81,000 clones, approximately 79% of them singletons. Sample: peripheral blood, taken from a patient treated with radiotherapy plus ipilimumab. These receptors were taken from a human donor with non-small cell lung cancer that progressed on radiotherapy plus ipilimumab.

The V and J genes are TRBV6-1 and TRBJ1-2, with a weak D call TRBD1 (6 bases). The CDR3 runs to 14 residues. Germline values: CDR1 MNHNS, CDR2 SASEGT. Trimming pared 6 bases from V and 4 bases from J, leaving 15 bases between. CDR3 in DNA: TGTGCCAGCAGAAGAGGGGGGGCGATCTATGGCTACACCTTC. Translation gives CASRRGGAIYGYTF.

The V gene is TRBV27, the J gene TRBJ2-3; a possible D gene is TRBD2 (5 bases). Trimming took 3 bases from V and 2 from J, leaving 18 bases between them. The CDR3 spans 17 residues. Germline V gives CDR1 MNHEY, CDR2 SMNVEV (reference sequence). CDR3 in DNA: TGTGCCAGCAGTTTTTCGGGGTTGGGGATGAACACAGATACGCAGTATTTT. This translates into CASSFSGLGMNTDTQYF.

There are a few counts of this clone. The chain carries TRBV7-6 and TRBJ2-1; D may correspond to TRBD1 or TRBD2 (5 bases each). Trimming shortened V by 5 bases and J by 0 bases, and 11 bases separated the two germline ends. There are 15 residues in the CDR3. Germline CDR1 and CDR2: SGHVS and FNYEAQ. The DNA for the CDR3 is TGTGCCAGCAGCAGAGGGACCGACTCCTACAATGAGCAGTTCTTC. Protein: CASSRGTDSYNEQFF.

About this clone itself: Other DNA sequences from this sample encode an identical CDR3 as well. The chain recombines TRBV5-6 with TRBJ2-1; TRBD1 is a possible D gene (6 bases). This CDR3 is built from 12 residues. Trimming shortened V by 4 bases and J by 7 bases, and 9 bases separated the two germline ends. The germline CDR1 and CDR2 sequences are SGHDT and YYEEEE. CDR3: CASSGGRNEQFF. DNA of the CDR3: TGTGCCAGCAGCGGGGGCCGGAATGAGCAGTTCTTC.

V is TRBV7-9 and J is TRBJ2-6; unclear D gene. This CDR3 has 18 amino acids. V shed 4 bases and J shed 0 bases, with 16 bases lying between them. Germline V gene data show CDR1 as SEHNR and CDR2 as FQNEAQ (reference sequence). The CDR3 coding sequence is TGTGCCAGCAGCTCCCTCAGGAGCCACAGCTCTGGGGCCAACGTCCTGACTTTC. Its translation is CASSSLRSHSSGANVLTF.

CDR3 residues: CASSVAGDRAYEQYF. CDR3 coding DNA: TGTGCCAGCAGCGTAGCTGGGGACAGGGCCTACGAGCAGTACTTC. The rearrangement links TRBV9 to TRBJ2-7; 9 positions match TRBD1. The CDR3 has 15 residues. Germline loops: CDR1 SGDLS, CDR2 YYNGEE. V was clipped by 0 bases and J by 2 bases; unmatched bases: 3.

CDR3 sequence: CASSGGTFPYEQYF. As DNA, the CDR3 is TGTGCCAGCAGCGGAGGGACTTTCCCCTACGAGCAGTACTTC. V gene TRBV9 combines with J gene TRBJ2-7; D is possibly TRBD2 (6 bases). This CDR3 region has 14 residues. V was trimmed by 3 bases and J by 2 bases, leaving 12 bases between them. Germline V CDR1 and CDR2: SGDLS, YYNGEE.

This clone was found once. V and J are TRBV18 and TRBJ1-3; unclear D gene. The CDR3 covers 14 residues. Trimming left V 3 bases short and J 0 bases short, with 6 bases between. Per the germline V gene, CDR1 is KGHSH and CDR2 is LQKENI. The CDR3 coding sequence is TGTGCCAGCTCACCGTATCGCTCTGGAAACACCATATATTTT. Translation gives CASSPYRSGNTIYF.

The chain employs TRBV28 and TRBJ1-4; 7 nucleotides align to TRBD1. The CDR3 loop spans 14 amino acids. Germline-derived CDR1 and CDR2 are MDHEN and SYDVKM. Trimming cost V 5 bases and J 8 bases; bases outside gene matches: 8. The CDR3 loop reads CASSQGTDVEKLFF. CDR3 DNA sequence: TGTGCCAGCAGTCAAGGGACAGACGTGGAAAAACTGTTTTTT.

This sequence joins TRBV19 and TRBJ1-1; 10 bases match TRBD1. The trim removed 5 bases at V and 5 bases at J, leaving 8 bases unmatched. Germline lookup yields CDR1 LNHDA and CDR2 SQIVND (reference sequence). The CDR3 sequence is 15 residues long. The CDR3 loop is CASSPRDRGDTEAFF. The CDR3 nucleotides read TGTGCCAGTAGTCCCCGGGACAGGGGAGATACTGAAGCTTTCTTT.

The V and J genes are TRBV7-3 and TRBJ1-3; D not certain. Trimming cost V 5 bases and J 3 bases, with 11 bases left between them. Per the germline V gene, CDR1 is SGHTA and CDR2 is FQGTGA. The CDR3 length is 14 residues. The CDR3 loop is CASSPDGSGNTIYF. Written as DNA, the CDR3 is TGTGCCAGCAGCCCCGACGGCAGTGGAAACACCATATATTTT.

The gene calls are TRBV5-1 and TRBJ2-3; 9 bases map to TRBD1. The CDR3 is made up of 15 amino acids. CDR1 and CDR2 from the germline V gene are SGHRS and YFSETQ. J was trimmed by 4 bases and V by 4 bases; bases with no gene match: 7. The CDR3 DNA is TGCGCCAGCAGCCCGGGACAGGGTCCCGCAGATACGCAGTATTTT. Protein product: CASSPGQGPADTQYF.

The genes are TRBV5-1 and TRBJ1-2; 9 positions match TRBD1. The germline gives CDR1 SGHRS, CDR2 YFSETQ. Germline trimming cut 3 bases from V and 8 bases from J; bases unmatched to any gene: 11. There are 15 residues in the CDR3. The CDR3 nucleotides are TGCGCCAGCAGCTCCGCTGGGGGACAGGGCCTCGGCTACACCTTC. Its protein product is CASSSAGGQGLGYTF.

The V and J genes are TRBV7-9 and TRBJ1-5; D might be TRBD1 (5 bases). Germline loops: CDR1 SEHNR, CDR2 FQNEAQ (reference sequence). This CDR3 has 14 amino acids. Trimming cost V 5 bases and J 5 bases, with 13 bases left between them. The CDR3 sequence: CASSHLDSHQPQHF. CDR3 nucleotides: TGTGCCAGCAGCCATTTAGACAGCCATCAGCCCCAGCATTTT.

The chain couples TRBV19 to TRBJ2-7, with 10 bases that match TRBD1. The V gene end was trimmed by 5 bases and the J gene end by 3 bases; junction bases not matched to a gene: 7. CDR1 is LNHDA and CDR2 is SQIVND in the germline V gene (reference sequence). The CDR3 has 15 residues. As DNA, the CDR3 is TGTGCCAGTAGTTTCCCCGGGACAGGGGTCTACGAGCAGTACTTC. Translation: CASSFPGTGVYEQYF.

This clone was observed a single time. The same CDR3 can be traced to other DNA sequences in this sample. V and J are TRBV18 and TRBJ2-7, with D possibly matching TRBD1 (6 bases). The length of the CDR3 is 13 residues. Looked up from germline, CDR1 is KGHSH and CDR2 is LQKENI. V gave up 3 bases and J gave up 2 bases, with 8 bases separating them. CDR3 protein: CASSPRQAYEQYF. CDR3 bases: TGTGCCAGCTCACCCCGACAGGCCTACGAGCAGTACTTC.

This clone showed up just a few times. The gene calls are TRBV7-3 and TRBJ1-3; the D gene is possibly TRBD1 (5 bases). The CDR3 has 15 residues. Trimming pared 1 base from V and 3 bases from J, leaving 10 bases between. From germline, CDR1 is SGHTA and CDR2 FQGTGA. CDR3 sequence reads: CASSLSGGFGNTIYF. As DNA, the CDR3 is TGTGCCAGCAGCTTAAGCGGGGGATTTGGAAACACCATATATTTT. Full variable domain (remainder filled in from reference TRBV7-3 and TRBJ1-3): GAGVSQTPSNKVTEKGKYVELRCDPISGHTALYWYRQSLGQGPEFLIYFQGTGAADDSGLPNDRFFAVRPEGSVSTLKIQRTERGDSAVYLCASSLSGGFGNTIYFGEGSWLTVV.

The gene calls are TRBV27 and TRBJ2-7, with 9 bases aligning to TRBD2. Germline CDR1 is MNHEY and CDR2 is SMNVEV (reference sequence). The trim removed 3 bases at V and 2 bases at J, leaving 2 bases unmatched. The CDR3 extends over 14 amino acids. CDR3 sequence reads: CASSFRLAAYEQYF. DNA of the CDR3: TGTGCCAGCAGTTTCCGACTAGCGGCCTACGAGCAGTACTTC.

The genes are TRBV10-2 and TRBJ2-1, with TRBD2 matching 10 bases. V lost 0 bases and J lost 7; bases outside the gene matches: 6. The CDR3 contains 16 residues. Per germline, CDR1 WSHSY and CDR2 SAAADI. CDR3 in DNA: TGCGCCAGCAGTGAGTCCTGGACTAGCGGAGGGAATGAGCAGTTCTTC. Protein: CASSESWTSGGNEQFF.

The genes are TRBV27 and TRBJ2-6, with D unresolved. Between the trimmed V and J ends, which lost 0 bases and 2 bases, there was a span of 2 bases. CDR1 and CDR2 from the germline V gene are MNHEY and SMNVEV (reference sequence). The CDR3 totals 14 residues. CDR3 sequence: CASSLSAGANVLTF. CDR3 coding DNA: TGTGCCAGCAGTTTATCGGCTGGGGCCAACGTCCTGACTTTC.

The chain couples TRBV11-2 to TRBJ2-1; no firm D call. Germline assignment: CDR1 SGHAT and CDR2 FQNNGV. CDR3 size: 15 residues. Trimming removed 1 base from V and 8 bases from J, with 15 bases in between. The CDR3 here is CASSLGAARNHEQFF. CDR3 nucleotide sequence: TGTGCCAGCAGCTTAGGGGCCGCGAGAAACCATGAGCAGTTCTTC. Full variable domain (outside the CDR3, taken from reference TRBV11-2 and TRBJ2-1): EAGVAQSPRYKIIEKRQSVAFWCNPISGHATLYWYQQILGQGPKLLIQFQNNGVVDDSQLPKDRFSAERLKGVDSTLKIQPAKLEDSAVYLCASSLGAARNHEQFFGPGTRLTVL.

The J gene is TRBJ2-7, the V gene TRBV28, with TRBD1 matching 7 bases. This CDR3 region has 15 residues. J was trimmed by 4 bases and V by 6 bases; bases with no gene match: 12. Germline CDR1 MDHEN, CDR2 SYDVKM. The CDR3 region is CASRFSGQSPYEQYF. DNA for the CDR3: TGTGCCAGCAGGTTTTCGGGACAGAGTCCTTACGAGCAGTACTTC.

The rearrangement links TRBV28 to TRBJ1-2; the D gene is possibly TRBD1 (6 bases). The germline gives CDR1 MDHEN, CDR2 SYDVKM. The CDR3 has 14 amino acids. Trimming removed 2 bases at V and 6 bases at J, with 13 bases between. The CDR3 nucleotides are TGTGCCAGCAGTTTAGGTCAGGGGCGGGATGGCTACACCTTC. Protein: CASSLGQGRDGYTF.

The chain carries TRBV7-9 and TRBJ1-2; D is undetermined. The CDR3 totals 12 residues. The V and J ends lost 0 bases and 7 bases respectively, with 6 bases between them. Looked up from germline, CDR1 is SEHNR and CDR2 is FQNEAQ (reference sequence). The CDR3 nucleotides read TGTGCCAGCAGCTTAGCTTCTAGTGGCTACACCTTC. Protein product: CASSLASSGYTF. Variable domain in full (rest from reference TRBV7-9 and TRBJ1-2): DTGVSQNPRHKITKRGQNVTFRCDPISEHNRLYWYRQTLGQGPEFLTYFQNEAQLEKSRLLSDRFSAERPKGSFSTLEIQRTEQGDSAMYLCASSLASSGYTFGSGTRLTVV.

CDR3 in amino acids: CASRSGSNYGYTF. CDR3 DNA: TGTGCCAGCAGGTCGGGGAGTAACTATGGCTACACCTTC. The J gene is TRBJ1-2, the V gene TRBV28; D is unclear. V was shortened by 6 bases and J by 1 base, with 9 bases between the two germline ends. Per germline, CDR1 MDHEN and CDR2 SYDVKM. This CDR3 has 13 amino acids.

The chain employs TRBV7-6 and TRBJ2-2, with 9 bases matching TRBD1. This CDR3 comprises 16 residues. The junction had 9 bases not matched to a gene; V was cut back by 5 bases and J by 5 bases. In germline, CDR1 is SGHVS, CDR2 FNYEAQ. CDR3 nucleotide sequence: TGTGCCAGCAGCCCTACAGGGGGCATTTGGACCGGGGAGCTGTTTTTT. This sequence encodes CASSPTGGIWTGELFF.